This T cell receptor (beta chain) was identified during a study of blood T cell repertoires in COVID-19. Study background: Samples came from the United States, Italy and Spain, spanning acute and convalescent COVID-19. T cells, B-cell-depleted T cells, or PBMCs supplied cDNA or gDNA.

Assay used: immunoSEQ multiplex PCR; TCRdb lists only in-frame clones, some missing. The sample has 150,000 to 200,000 clones; roughly 84% are singletons. J was trimmed by 5 bases and V by 5 bases; bases with no gene match: 6. Per the germline V gene, CDR1 is WSHSY and CDR2 is SAAADI. The CDR3 consists of 15 residues. Researchers sorted participants into cohorts using their self-reported clinical history. The sequencing input was PBMCs or T cells enriched from blood (not recorded which). The chain has TRBV10-2 and TRBJ2-1; TRBD2 agrees at 10 bases. This clonotype was obtained from a man between 65 and 85 years old who had been exposed to COVID-19. The CDR3 DNA is TGCGCCAGCAGTTGGACTAGCGGAGCCAACAATGAGCAGTTCTTC. This translates into CASSWTSGANNEQFF.